This TCR beta chain stems from a study of blood T cell repertoires in COVID-19 (dated by TCRdb to about 2020). Regarding the complete study: Samples covering the acute and convalescent phases of COVID-19 were provided by collaborators in the United States, Italy and Spain. The dataset comprised deeply sampled blood TCRbeta repertoires from subjects exposed to, actively infected with, or recovered from COVID-19. HLA class I and class II types, where available, came from metadata supplied by the sample provider rather than from assay-based typing. The prospective study material was composed of cDNA or gDNA derived from T cells, B-cell-depleted T cells, or PBMCs. The sample metadata nearly always contained a de-identified subject ID, COVID-19 status, age in years and sex. The samples were drawn from the first 160 participants of the ongoing ImmuneRACE study and from 1,254 subjects provided by 6 global collaborators. A freely available public database, intended as a resource for researchers studying the immune response to SARS-CoV-2, is where the repertoires were released.

General study outcomes and caveats: The quantity of clinical and demographic metadata differed by source and by participant and was supplied without curation.

The collaborating institutions used their own protocols to collect whole blood in K2EDTA tubes. Collaborator samples were shipped for TCRbeta analysis as frozen whole blood, isolated PBMCs, or DNA extracted from either sample type. As to this clone: Its antigen is unknown. No much larger clone exists at a distance of one base, and base qualities are not known.

According to the germline V gene (reference sequence), CDR1 reads MNHEY and CDR2 reads SMNVEV. Trimming accounts for 0 bases at V and 3 bases at J, while the number of junction bases matched to no gene is 7. The CDR3 numbers 17 residues from cysteine through phenylalanine. Only the CDR3 portion is preserved as DNA: 51 bases, with reading frame beginning at the first base. TCRbeta CDR3 regions were amplified from genomic DNA using the immunoSEQ Assay, a bias-controlled multiplex PCR. The study's processing was this. Nucleated cell counts per sample were estimated from amplification of reference gene primers within the assay. To quantify the absolute abundance of each unique TCRbeta CDR3 rearrangement, sequence reads were collapsed and filtered. For each sample, productive Simpson clonality was calculated as the square root of Simpson's diversity index across productive rearrangements. TCRdb took over this immuneACCESS table, retaining in-frame rearrangements with V and J assigned. Such tables are incomplete; in checked studies, under half of the missing clones stem from an unresolved V gene, and the remainder is unexplained. The DNA was the basis for D and trimming; V, J and clone size are from that table. The sample table lists about 140,000 clones, around nine tenths of them with a count of one. The ten largest clones add up to around 5.4% of the sample.

Material: peripheral blood. The rearrangement joined TRBV27 to TRBJ1-1; 10 bases in the junction line up with TRBD1. This TCR came from a human donor in a cohort sampled during active COVID-19. The DNA sequence follows: TGTGCCAGCAGTTTATCGATATGGGACAGGGGCTACACTGAAGCTTTCTTT. It translates to CASSLSIWDRGYTEAFF.